Only one count was recorded for the clone carrying this TCR beta chain. No antigen is known for it. The data were taken from a study of cytomegalovirus exposure and HLA in healthy donors. V lost 4 bases and J lost 3; bases outside the gene matches: 8. In germline, CDR1 is SGHRS, CDR2 YFSETQ. The CDR3 spans 15 residues. Study results and caveats: For most TCR sequences rarity was the rule, although some public TCRs occurred in many donors. The study put 150 or so TCR beta chains on its list as cytomegalovirus-associated. It was reportedly the case that the classifier diagnosed cytomegalovirus status with high specificity and sensitivity.

This PCR relied on a set of 60 Vbeta primers and 13 Jbeta primers. Clones were read by immunoSEQ multiplex PCR, and TCRdb kept only the in-frame ones, dropping some. The sample lists about 120,000 clones, less than 80% occurring once. Source material: PBMCs. This clonotype was sampled from a man aged 30-40 years in good health and CMV-seronegative. The genes are TRBV5-1 and TRBJ1-1, with TRBD1 matching over 8 bases. This chain's CDR3 is CASSPPDRGDTEAFF. The CDR3 coding sequence is TGCGCCAGCAGCCCCCCAGACAGGGGAGACACTGAAGCTTTCTTT.